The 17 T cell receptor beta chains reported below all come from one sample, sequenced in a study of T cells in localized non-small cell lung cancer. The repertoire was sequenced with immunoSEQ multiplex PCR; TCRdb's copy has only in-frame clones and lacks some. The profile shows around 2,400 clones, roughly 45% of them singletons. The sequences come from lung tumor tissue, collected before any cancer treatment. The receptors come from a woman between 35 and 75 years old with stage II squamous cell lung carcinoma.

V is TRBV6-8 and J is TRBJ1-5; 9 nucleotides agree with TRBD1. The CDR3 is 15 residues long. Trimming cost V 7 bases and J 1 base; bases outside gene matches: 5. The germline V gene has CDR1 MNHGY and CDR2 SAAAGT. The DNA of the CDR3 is TGTGCCAGCATTGGGACAGGGTCCAGCAATCAGCCCCAGCATTTT. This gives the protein CASIGTGSSNQPQHF.

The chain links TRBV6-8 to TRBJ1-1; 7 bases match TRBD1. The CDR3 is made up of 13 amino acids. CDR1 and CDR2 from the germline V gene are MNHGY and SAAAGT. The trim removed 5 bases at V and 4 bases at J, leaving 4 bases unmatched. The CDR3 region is CASSKTGLTEAFF. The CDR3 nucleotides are TGTGCCAGCAGTAAGACAGGGCTCACTGAAGCTTTCTTT.

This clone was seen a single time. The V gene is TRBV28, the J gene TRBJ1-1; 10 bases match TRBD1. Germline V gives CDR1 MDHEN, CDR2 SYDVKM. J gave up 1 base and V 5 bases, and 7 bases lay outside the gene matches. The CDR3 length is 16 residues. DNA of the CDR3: TGTGCCAGCAGTCCCGACAGGGGGCAGGCGAACACTGAAGCTTTCTTT. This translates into CASSPDRGQANTEAFF.

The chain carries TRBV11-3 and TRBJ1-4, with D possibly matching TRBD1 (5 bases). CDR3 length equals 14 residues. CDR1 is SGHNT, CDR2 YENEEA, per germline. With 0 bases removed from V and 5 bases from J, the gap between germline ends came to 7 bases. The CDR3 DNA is TGTGCCAGCAGCTTAGAACGGGGGAATGAAAAACTGTTTTTT. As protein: CASSLERGNEKLFF.

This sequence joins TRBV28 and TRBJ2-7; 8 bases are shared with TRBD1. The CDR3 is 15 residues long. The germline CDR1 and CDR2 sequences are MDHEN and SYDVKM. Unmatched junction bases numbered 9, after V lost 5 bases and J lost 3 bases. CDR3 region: CASSLGQGAVYEQYF. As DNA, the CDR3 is TGTGCCAGCAGTCTCGGACAGGGCGCGGTCTACGAGCAGTACTTC.

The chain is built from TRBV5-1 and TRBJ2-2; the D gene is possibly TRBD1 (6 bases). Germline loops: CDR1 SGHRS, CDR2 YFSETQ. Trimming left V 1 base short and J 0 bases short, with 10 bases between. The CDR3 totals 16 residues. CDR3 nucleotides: TGCGCCAGCAGCTTGACCGGACAGACGAACACCGGGGAGCTGTTTTTT. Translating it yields CASSLTGQTNTGELFF. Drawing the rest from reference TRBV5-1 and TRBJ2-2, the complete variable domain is KAGVTQTPRYLIKTRGQQVTLSCSPISGHRSVSWYQQTPGQGLQFLFEYFSETQRNKGNFPGRFSGRQFSNSRSEMNVSTLELGDSALYLCASSLTGQTNTGELFFGEGSRLTVL.

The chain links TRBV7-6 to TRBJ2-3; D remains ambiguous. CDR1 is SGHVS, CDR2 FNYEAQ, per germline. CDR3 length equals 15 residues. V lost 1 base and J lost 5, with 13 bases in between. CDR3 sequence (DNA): TGTGCCAGCAGCTTAGGGCAGCGCTCCAGAGATACGCAGTATTTT. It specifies CASSLGQRSRDTQYF.

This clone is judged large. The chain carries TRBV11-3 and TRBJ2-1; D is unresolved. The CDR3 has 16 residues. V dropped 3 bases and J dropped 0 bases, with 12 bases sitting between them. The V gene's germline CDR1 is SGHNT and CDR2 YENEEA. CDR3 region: CASSFSIGRSYNEQFF. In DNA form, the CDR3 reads TGTGCCAGCAGCTTTAGCATTGGGCGCTCCTACAATGAGCAGTTCTTC.

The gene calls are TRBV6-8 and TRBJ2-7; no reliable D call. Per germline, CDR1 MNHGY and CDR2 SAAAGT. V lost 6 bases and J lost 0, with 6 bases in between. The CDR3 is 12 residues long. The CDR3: CASRGNSYEQYV. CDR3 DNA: TGTGCCAGCAGGGGGAACTCCTACGAGCAGTACGTC.

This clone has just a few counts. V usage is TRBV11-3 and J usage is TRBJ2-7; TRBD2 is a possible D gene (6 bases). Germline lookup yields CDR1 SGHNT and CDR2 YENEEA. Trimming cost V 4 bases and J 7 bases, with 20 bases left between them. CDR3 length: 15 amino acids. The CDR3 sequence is CASSSWGGTRGEQYF. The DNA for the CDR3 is TGTGCCAGCAGCTCCTGGGGCGGCACCCGGGGGGAGCAGTACTTC. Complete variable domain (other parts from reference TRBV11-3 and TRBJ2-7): EAGVVQSPRYKIIEKKQPVAFWCNPISGHNTLYWYLQNLGQGPELLIRYENEEAVDDSQLPKDRFSAERLKGVDSTLKIQPAELGDSAVYLCASSSWGGTRGEQYFGPGTRLTVT.

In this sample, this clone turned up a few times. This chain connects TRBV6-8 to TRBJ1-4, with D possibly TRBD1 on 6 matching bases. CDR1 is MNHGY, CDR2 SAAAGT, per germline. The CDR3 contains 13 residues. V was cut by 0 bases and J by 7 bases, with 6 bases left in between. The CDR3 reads CASSYSGGEKLFF. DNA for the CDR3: TGTGCCAGCAGTTACTCAGGGGGTGAAAAACTGTTTTTT.

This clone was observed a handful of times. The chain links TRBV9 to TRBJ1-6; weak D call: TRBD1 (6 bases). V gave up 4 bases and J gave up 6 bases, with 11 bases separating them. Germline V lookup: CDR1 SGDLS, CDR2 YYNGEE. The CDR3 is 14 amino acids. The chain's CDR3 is CASSQQGLNSPLHF. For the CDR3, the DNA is TGTGCCAGCAGCCAACAGGGTCTTAATTCACCCCTCCACTTT.

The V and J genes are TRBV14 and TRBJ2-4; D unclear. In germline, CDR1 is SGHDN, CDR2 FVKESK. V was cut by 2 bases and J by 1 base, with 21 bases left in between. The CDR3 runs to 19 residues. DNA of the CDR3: TGTGCCAGCAGCCAATTTACACAAAGACATTCGCAGGCCAAAAACATTCAGTACTTC. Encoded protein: CASSQFTQRHSQAKNIQYF.

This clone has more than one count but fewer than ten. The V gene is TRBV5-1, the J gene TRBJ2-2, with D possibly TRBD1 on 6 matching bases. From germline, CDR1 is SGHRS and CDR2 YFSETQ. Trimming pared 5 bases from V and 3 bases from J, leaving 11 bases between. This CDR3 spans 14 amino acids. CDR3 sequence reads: CASSSDSYTGELFF. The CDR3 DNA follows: TGCGCCAGCAGTTCGGACAGTTACACCGGGGAGCTGTTTTTT. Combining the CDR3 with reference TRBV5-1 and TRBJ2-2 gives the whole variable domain KAGVTQTPRYLIKTRGQQVTLSCSPISGHRSVSWYQQTPGQGLQFLFEYFSETQRNKGNFPGRFSGRQFSNSRSEMNVSTLELGDSALYLCASSSDSYTGELFFGEGSRLTVL.

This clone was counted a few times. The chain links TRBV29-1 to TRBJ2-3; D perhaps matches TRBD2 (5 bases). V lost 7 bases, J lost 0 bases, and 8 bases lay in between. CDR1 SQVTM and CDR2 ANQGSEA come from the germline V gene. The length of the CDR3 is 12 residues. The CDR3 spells CSARGSTDTQYF. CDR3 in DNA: TGCAGCGCTCGCGGGAGCACAGATACGCAGTATTTT.

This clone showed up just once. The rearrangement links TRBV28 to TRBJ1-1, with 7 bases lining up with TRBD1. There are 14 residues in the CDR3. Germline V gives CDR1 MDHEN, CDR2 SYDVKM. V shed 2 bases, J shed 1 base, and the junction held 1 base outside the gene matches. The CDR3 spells CASSLGTANTEAFF. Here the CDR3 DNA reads TGTGCCAGCAGTTTAGGGACAGCGAACACTGAAGCTTTCTTT. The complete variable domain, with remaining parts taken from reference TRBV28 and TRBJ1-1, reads DVKVTQSSRYLVKRTGEKVFLECVQDMDHENMFWYRQDPGLGLRLIYFSYDVKMKEKGDIPEGYSVSREKKERFSLILESASTNQTSMYLCASSLGTANTEAFFGQGTRLTVV.

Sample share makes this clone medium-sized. Written as DNA, the CDR3 is TGTGCCAGCAGCTTCCACCCCATTACTTATAGCAATCAGCCCCAGCATTTT. Translating gives CASSFHPITYSNQPQHF. The chain uses TRBV11-3 and TRBJ1-5; D gene unclear. Trimming removed 3 bases at V and 0 bases at J, with 15 bases between. Germline V gene sequence: CDR1 SGHNT, CDR2 YENEEA. The length of the CDR3 is 17 residues. The full variable domain, its missing parts supplied by reference TRBV11-3 and TRBJ1-5, is EAGVVQSPRYKIIEKKQPVAFWCNPISGHNTLYWYLQNLGQGPELLIRYENEEAVDDSQLPKDRFSAERLKGVDSTLKIQPAELGDSAVYLCASSFHPITYSNQPQHFGDGTRLSIL.